One T cell receptor beta chain is described in this entry. Its antigen is as yet unknown. The TCR library protocol was used to attach unique molecular identifiers. These identifiers were attached to individual cDNA molecules. Each CDR3 protein gets one entry after TCRdb re-called the 5' RACE reads with MiXCR. The sample shows fewer than 75,000 distinct CDR3 sequences, less than 20% of them seen only once. This entry is derived from a study of early T cells in non-severe SARS-CoV-2 infection. Across the study: Sequencing used unsorted whole-blood bulk RNA, so chains lack pairing.

Germline V gives CDR1 KGHDR, CDR2 SFDVKD. V was cut by 6 bases and J by 6 bases, with 10 bases left in between. The CDR3 runs 13 residues. Study-wide findings and caveats: VDJdb-based annotation leaned toward anti-spike CD8 responses and missed private and CD4 specificities.

The source was whole blood, collected at baseline. The chain combines TRBV24-1 with TRBJ2-2; D is unresolved. This sequence originates from an adult who was a healthcare worker with PCR-confirmed SARS-CoV-2 infection or an uninfected control (not recorded which). The CDR3 here is CATSKSEAGELFF. The CDR3 bases are TGTGCCACCAGTAAAAGCGAAGCCGGGGAGCTGTTTTTT.